This TCR beta chain was obtained from a study of T cell clonality in common variable immunodeficiency. Study outcomes and limitations: Fewer deletions and N-nucleotide insertions were reportedly seen in common variable immunodeficiency TCR beta sequences. CVID subjects had higher TCRbeta clonality than healthy controls, most marked in about a third.

This clone occurred many times. As yet, its antigen is unknown. The read terminates 3 residues before the CDR3 end, so the remaining end is supplied by the germline J gene. CVID and control samples used equivalent genomic DNA input. TCRdb's copy holds only in-frame clones and misses some; the assay was immunoSEQ multiplex PCR. The record shows about 34,000 clones for this sample, with no singletons present. This CDR3 region has 13 residues. V lost 8 bases to trimming and J lost 4 bases; unmatched junction nucleotides: 2. The germline V gene has CDR1 SGHTA and CDR2 FQGNSA. Heparinized whole blood, 5 to 8 ml, came from each donor.

V and J are TRBV7-2 and TRBJ2-1; 10 bases line up with TRBD2. Sequenced material: peripheral blood mononuclear cells. This TCR was sampled from a person aged 18 to 75 in good health. The CDR3 protein is CASLAGEYNEQFF. CDR3 DNA, as far as it was read: TGTGCCAGCCTAGCGGGGGAGTACAATGAG.